This T cell receptor beta chain was sequenced for a study of T cell responses to AZD1222 COVID-19 vaccine. Whole-study findings and limits: Baseline seropositives among AZD1222 recipients totaled only six or seven.

Only in-frame clones appear in the TCRdb table, and some are missing; sequencing was by immunoSEQ multiplex PCR. The repertoire holds fewer than 150,000 clones, with about 90% as singletons. V was shortened by 5 bases and J by 7 bases, with 15 bases between the two germline ends. The CDR3 is 15 residues long. The V gene's germline CDR1 is MDHEN and CDR2 SYDVKM. Comment on this clone: Its antigen is undetermined.

Sequenced here: peripheral blood, sampled on day 0 of AZD1222 vaccination. The V gene is TRBV28, the J gene TRBJ1-6; D remains ambiguous. This TCR was sampled from an adult in good health. CDR3 amino acids: CASSPMMTGNSPLHF. The CDR3 nucleotides read TGTGCCAGCAGTCCCATGATGACCGGGAATTCACCCCTCCACTTT.